This TCR beta chain was recorded in a study of blood T cell repertoires in COVID-19. In the study overall: Donors in the United States, Italy and Spain gave samples during acute or convalescent COVID-19.

TCRdb's copy holds only in-frame clones and misses some; the assay was immunoSEQ multiplex PCR. The data show around 200,000 clones, approximately 90% seen once. Germline lookup yields CDR1 SGHRS and CDR2 YFSETQ. The CDR3 is 18 residues long. The J segment lost 2 bases and the V segment lost 6 bases, leaving 18 bases of the junction unmatched. The sequenced material came from peripheral blood. The J gene is TRBJ2-7, the V gene TRBV5-1; 9 positions match TRBD2. The receptor was isolated from a man aged 35 to 55 with acute or convalescent COVID-19. CDR3 loop: CASNPLETLAGNTYEQYF. CDR3 DNA: TGCGCCAGCAACCCCCTCGAAACTCTAGCGGGAAACACCTACGAGCAGTACTTC.